The rows below give T cell receptor beta chains drawn from one sample of a study of patients and donors after allogeneic stem cell transplantation. TCRdb used MiXCR to reprocess the RT-PCR reads, holding one entry per CDR3 protein. The sample yields about 110,000 distinct CDR3 sequences, approximately 35% seen once. The sequenced sample consisted of blood, either unsorted or a sorted T cell fraction (not recorded which). These receptor sequences come from a human donor who was either an allogeneic HSCT recipient or a stem cell or donor lymphocyte infusion donor (not recorded which). It is not recorded whose cells these are; they may come from a transplant donor. Both conserved end residues are part of each CDR3. D genes are given only for firm matches. Clone size appears in some rows only: once, few, many, or a class for an expanded clone.

V	size	J	D	length	DNA	CDR3
TRBV20-1	.	TRBJ1-1	.	13	TGCAGTGCTAGAAGGGGGGCTGGGACTGAAGCTTTCTTT	CSARRGAGTEAFF
TRBV28	.	TRBJ1-2	.	11	TGTGCCAGCGGGGGGAACTATGGCTACACCTTC	CASGGNYGYTF
TRBV7-8	.	TRBJ2-2	.	15	TGTGCCAGCCGTGGGGCACTCCTGAACACCGGGGAGCTGTTTTTT	CASRGALLNTGELFF
TRBV27	.	TRBJ2-7	.	13	TGTGCCAGCAGTTTTCGATCCTCCTACGAGCAGTACTTC	CASSFRSSYEQYF
TRBV6-2/TRBV6-3	few	TRBJ2-5	.	15	TGTGCCAGCAGCCGGAGAGGGACACGGCAAGAGACCCAGTACTTC	CASSRRGTRQETQYF
TRBV3-1	.	TRBJ1-1	TRBD1	12	TGTGCCAGCAGCCGGGACAGGGGAAAAGCTTTCTTT	CASSRDRGKAFF
TRBV20-1	few	TRBJ1-6	.	13	TGCAGTGCTAGAAATAAACTCAGCACACCCCTCCACTTT	CSARNKLSTPLHF
TRBV7-2	.	TRBJ2-3	TRBD2	18	TGTGCCAGCGCAGCTGACAGCTTAGGCGGGAGATTCACAGATACGCAGTATTTT	CASAADSLGGRFTDTQYF
TRBV29-1	few	TRBJ2-5	TRBD1	13	TGCAGCGTAAAGGGACAGTACCGGGTGACCCAGTACTTC	CSVKGQYRVTQYF
TRBV5-1	many	TRBJ1-1	TRBD1	17	TGCGCCAGCACACCAGGGGGTAACAGGGACTTGATCATTGAAGCTTTCTTT	CASTPGGNRDLIIEAFF
TRBV27	few	TRBJ1-2	TRBD1	15	TGTGCCAGCAGTTTATCGGCAGGGGGGAGCTATGGCTACACCTTC	CASSLSAGGSYGYTF
TRBV28	.	TRBJ2-6	.	15	TGTGCCAGCAGTTTAATAGGTTCTGGGGCCAACGTCCTGACTTTC	CASSLIGSGANVLTF
TRBV6-5	.	TRBJ1-1	.	15	TGTGCCAGCAGTAGGGGACACCAGATGAACACTGAAGCTTTCTTT	CASSRGHQMNTEAFF
TRBV29-1	many	TRBJ1-2	.	14	TGCAGCGTTGGTTTTCGGACAGACTTCTATGGCTACACCTTC	CSVGFRTDFYGYTF
TRBV5-5	.	TRBJ1-5	.	14	TGTGCCAGCAGCCAATACGGACAGAATCAGCCCCAGCATTTT	CASSQYGQNQPQHF
TRBV20-1	.	TRBJ1-1	TRBD1	14	TGCAGTGCTACTGAGACAGGGACTAACACTGAAGCTTTCTTT	CSATETGTNTEAFF
TRBV4-3	.	TRBJ2-3	TRBD2	16	TGCGCCAGCAGCCAAGACTGGGGACTAGCGGGAGCTACGCAGTATTTT	CASSQDWGLAGATQYF